These 11 T cell receptor delta chains were all obtained from the same sample, sequenced in a study of γδ T cells in repeated Plasmodium falciparum infection listed by TCRdb under 2021. The library was obtained by multiplex PCR. The data were produced on an Illumina MiSeq. Via CATT, TCRdb reprocessed the public reads, and rows with identical DNA were then joined. Here the sample has more than 45,000 delta-chain clones; around 1.7% occur a single time. Clones ranked in the top ten supply 15% of the sample. Vgamma9/Vdelta2+ and Vdelta2-negative gammadelta T cell populations were flow-sorted from peripheral blood mononuclear cells for bulk TCR repertoire analysis. The sequenced sample consisted of gamma-delta T cells from blood. The receptors derive from a pool of human donors (malaria-infected and uninfected, not separated).

In regard to this clone: TCRdb lists the protein of a much larger clone for this DNA, which differs at residue 9, so this is likely a read error; the protein given here is translated from the DNA itself. The rearrangement links TRDV1 to TRDJ1; TRDD3 might be the D (6 bases). This CDR3 is 22 amino acids long. V was trimmed by 8 bases and J by 2 bases, leaving 39 bases between them. CDR1 is TSWWSYY, CDR2 QGS, per germline. The CDR3 DNA is TGTGCTCTTAACAATTTAAGGGAGGTCTCCTGGAGCGGGGATGGAGGGACCGATAAACTCATCTTT. This sequence encodes CALNNLREVSWSGDGGTDKLIF.

This clone was counted between two and nine times. The protein recorded in TCRdb matches a much larger clone and deviates from this DNA's translation at residue 15, suggesting a read error; the protein here is obtained by translating the DNA. The rearrangement joins TRDV1 to TRDJ1, with 10 nucleotides matching TRDD3. The germline CDR1 and CDR2 sequences are TSWWSYY and QGS. The CDR3 is 20 amino acids. CDR3 sequence reads: CALGELSSTGGSLYADKLIF. The CDR3 bases are TGTGCTCTTGGGGAACTCTCATCTACTGGGGGATCCCTGTACGCCGATAAACTCATATTT.

Worth noting for this clone: A far larger clone is just one base off, so this is likely a read error. Other DNA sequences within the sample encode an identical CDR3. This chain uses TRDV1 with TRDJ1; D unclear. Matching the DNA to germline supplied the J gene, which TCRdb does not give. The CDR3 runs to 21 residues. Trimming left V 0 bases short and J 1 base short, with 27 bases between. Germline V gene lookup returns CDR1 TSWWSYY and CDR2 QGS. The CDR3 spells CALGELGHYFGYLRPTDKLIF. Written as DNA, the CDR3 is TGTGCTCTTGGGGAACTAGGGCACTACTTCGGGTACCTGAGGCCCACCGATAAACTCATCTTT.

As concerns this clone: TCRdb's protein for this DNA is that of a much larger clone and differs from the translation at residue 4, likely a read error; the protein shown is the DNA translation. J is TRDJ1 and V is TRDV2, with unresolved D. No J gene was available from TCRdb, and it was assigned here by a germline match of the DNA. CDR3 size: 19 residues. Trimming stripped 5 bases from V and 0 bases from J, with 27 bases between. Per the germline V gene, CDR1 is GEAIGNYY and CDR2 is EKD. The CDR3 reads CACGTVQKRKEENTDKLIF. The CDR3 coding sequence is TGTGCCTGTGGCACGGTACAAAAACGTAAGGAAGAAAACACCGATAAACTCATCTTT.

Concerning this clone: A far bigger clonotype differs at one base, so this is likely a read error. Distinct nucleotide sequences in the sample also encode this CDR3. The chain employs TRDV1 and TRDJ1; TRDD3 matches 8 bases. The J gene was missing in TCRdb and was found by matching the end of the DNA to germline. The CDR3 sequence is 22 residues long. Germline CDR1 reads TSWWSYY; CDR2 reads QGS. This CDR3 is CALGESHALRIRGIEDTGKLIF. Here the CDR3 DNA reads TGTGCCCTTGGGGAATCTCACGCCCTACGCATTCGGGGGATAGAGGACACCGGTAAACTCATCTTT.

Notes on this clone: Only one base separates this from a far larger clonotype, so it likely reflects a read error. The sample contains more than one DNA sequence encoding this CDR3. The chain links TRDV1 to TRDJ1; 10 bases are a match to TRDD3. Matching the DNA to germline supplied the J gene, which TCRdb does not give. The CDR3 consists of 19 residues. V shed 0 bases and J 10 bases; nucleotides not matched to a gene: 20. Germline V lookup: CDR1 TSWWSYY, CDR2 QGS. Written as DNA, the CDR3 is TGTGCTCTTGGGGAACTTCCCCCACCTCTACTGGGGGATTGCTGGAGACTCATCTTT. Encoded protein: CALGELPPPLLGDCWRLIF.

With regard to this clone: The TCRdb record carries a much larger clone's protein, which differs from this DNA's translation at residue 17; a read error is the likely cause, and the protein listed here is the DNA translation. This chain uses TRDV1 with TRDJ1, with TRDD3 matching over 13 bases. Germline assignment: CDR1 TSWWSYY and CDR2 QGS. The V gene end was trimmed by 0 bases and the J gene end by 3 bases; junction bases not matched to a gene: 19. This CDR3 region has 22 residues. The CDR3 DNA is TGTGCTCTTGGGGAACTACGGCGATACTGGGGGATACGCTATCCTAACGCCGATAAACTCATCTTT. It translates to CALGELRRYWGIRYPNADKLIF.

About this clone: The protein TCRdb lists belongs to a much larger clone and differs from this DNA's translation at residue 18, which points to a read error; the protein shown is made from the DNA. The V gene call is TRDV1, and the J gene call is absent; the table gives TRDD3 as D, unverified against the DNA. This CDR3 has 19 amino acids. Germline CDR1 TSWWSYY, CDR2 QGS. CDR3 sequence: CALGELPPPLLGDCWRLTF. CDR3 sequence (DNA): TGTGCTCTTGGGGAACTTCCTCCACCTCTACTGGGGGATTGCTGGAGACTCACCTTT.

A note on this clone: The mismatch at residue 13 between this DNA's translation and the TCRdb protein of a much larger clone likely reflects a read error; the protein shown is translated from the DNA. The CDR3 region has the DNA TGTGCCTTTGGTGGTTCCTCCCCGCTGGGGGATACGGAGAGCGCATGTTTACGGATAGCTACGTACACCGATAAACTCATCTTT. Encoded protein: CAFGGSSPLGDTESACLRIATYTDKLIF. This chain links TRDV3 with TRDJ1; 12 bases agree with TRDD3. The J gene, not given by TCRdb, was assigned here from a germline match of the nucleotide sequence. The CDR3 is 28 residues long. Looked up from germline, CDR1 is TVYSNPD and CDR2 is GDNSRS (reference sequence). V gave up 2 bases and J gave up 0 bases; unmatched junction bases: 43.

This clone turned up a few times. TCRdb lists the protein of a much larger clone for this DNA, which differs at residue 4, so this is likely a read error; the protein given here is translated from the DNA itself. The V call is TRDV1, the J call TRDJ1; TRDD3 matches at 7 bases. TCRdb supplies no J gene; here it was assigned by aligning the nucleotide sequence to germline. CDR1 and CDR2 from the germline V gene are TSWWSYY and QGS. This CDR3 spans 21 amino acids. V dropped 9 bases and J dropped 0; count of bases not matched to a gene: 28. CDR3 DNA: TGTGCTCTCATGACCAAGCCTTCTCCTAACTGGGGACCTAATTACACCGATAAACTCATCTTT. Translating it yields CALMTKPSPNWGPNYTDKLIF.

Worth noting for this clone: This DNA's translation differs at residue 9 from TCRdb's protein, which comes from a much larger clone; a read error is likely, and the protein shown is translated from the DNA. The V call is TRDV1, the J call TRDJ1; D might be TRDD3 (6 bases). This CDR3 region has 19 residues. Looked up from germline, CDR1 is TSWWSYY and CDR2 is QGS. The V end lost 3 bases, the J end lost 0 bases, and 23 bases lay between the germline ends. CDR3 sequence reads: CALGDGDPAPWGYTDKLIF. The CDR3, as DNA: TGTGCTCTTGGGGACGGGGATCCTGCGCCATGGGGGTACACCGATAAACTCATCTTT.